Listed here are 11 T cell receptor beta chains from one sample, sequenced in a study of regulatory T cells in long-lasting Graves disease. As to time point: newly diagnosed GD, antithyroid drugs for less than 3 months. From PBMCs, RNA was extracted and then used to make the TCR library. The TCR beta library used iRepertoire HTBI primers with Arm-PCR amplification of CDR3. TCRdb re-called the multiplex PCR reads through MiXCR, storing one row per CDR3 protein. The sample shows 550,000 or so distinct CDR3 sequences, around 12% of them seen only once. The same data also went into a second study, on T cells in Graves' hyperthyroidism and ophthalmopathy.

Sequenced material: peripheral blood mononuclear cells (PBMCs), taken at new diagnosis, from a patient treated with antithyroid drugs. These TCRs come from a woman between 25 and 40 years old with Graves disease.

The sample holds a few counts of this clonotype. This rearrangement joins TRBV7-9 to TRBJ1-2, with a possible D match to TRBD1 (5 bases). The CDR3 length is 15 residues. Germline V CDR1 and CDR2: SEHNR, FQNEAQ (reference sequence). V dropped 5 bases and J dropped 4 bases, with 17 bases sitting between them. Written as DNA, the CDR3 is TGTGCCAGCAGCCCAGGGACGGGGAGCTCCTATGGCTACACCTTC. This translates into CASSPGTGSSYGYTF.

This clonotype came up many times. The rearrangement uses TRBV7-8 and TRBJ2-1, with D perhaps matching TRBD2 (6 bases). This CDR3 comprises 20 residues. The V end was cut by 4 bases, the J end by 3 bases, with 28 bases between. In germline, CDR1 is SGHVS, CDR2 FQNEAQ. CDR3: CASSSLITRDFERVYNEQFF. The CDR3 coding sequence is TGTGCCAGCAGCTCGTTGATAACCCGGGACTTCGAACGCGTCTACAATGAGCAGTTCTTC.

In this sample, this clonotype turned up many times. The chain is built from TRBV2 and TRBJ2-4; a weak D match, TRBD2 (5 bases). The CDR3 is made up of 16 amino acids. Trimming took 4 bases from V and 0 from J, leaving 13 bases between them. Germline assignment: CDR1 SNHLY and CDR2 FYNNEI. CDR3 in DNA: TGTGCCAGCAGTGGAAGGACTGAGCTAGCCAAAAACATTCAGTACTTC. It translates to CASSGRTELAKNIQYF.

The chain recombines TRBV7-9 with TRBJ2-1; D is possibly TRBD1 or TRBD2 (5 bases each). The CDR3 extends over 14 amino acids. Trimming pared 2 bases from V and 15 bases from J, leaving 20 bases between. Germline V lookup: CDR1 SEHNR, CDR2 FQNEAQ (reference sequence). CDR3 nucleotides: TGTGCCAGCAGCTTAAAGAACGAGGGGATCATTCCGTTCTTC. It is translated as CASSLKNEGIIPFF.

Note on this clonotype: One end of the junction does not line up with germline, which may come from a read error. The V gene is TRBV11-1, the J gene TRBJ1-2, with 9 bases that match TRBD1. This CDR3 is built from 18 residues. CDR1 is SGHAT, CDR2 FQDESV, per germline (reference sequence). The CDR3 DNA is TGCGCCAGCAGCCGAACCGAGACAGGGGGAAGAAAGAACTATGGCTACACCTTC. This gives the protein CASSRTETGGRKNYGYTF.

This clonotype was detected ten times or more. This chain joins TRBV29-1 and TRBJ2-5; 8 bases agree with TRBD1. Per germline, CDR1 SQVTM and CDR2 ANQGSEA. After removal of 5 bases from V and 4 bases from J, the junction contained 6 bases not matched to a gene. This CDR3 contains 13 residues. In DNA form, the CDR3 reads TGCAGCGTTACGTCAGGGGGCCGAGAGACCCAGTACTTC. This translates into CSVTSGGRETQYF.

This clonotype was found many times. The chain joins TRBV27 to TRBJ2-7; 7 bases map to TRBD1. V lost 8 bases, J lost 2 bases, and 12 bases stayed unmatched. The CDR3 consists of 15 residues. Germline V gives CDR1 MNHEY, CDR2 SMNVEV (reference sequence). The CDR3 bases are TGTGCCAGCCCAGAATGGACAGGTACAGCCTACGAGCAGTACTTC. Amino acid sequence: CASPEWTGTAYEQYF.

This clonotype appeared many times. The chain employs TRBV9 and TRBJ2-1; 14 positions match TRBD2. Germline V gives CDR1 SGDLS, CDR2 YYNGEE. The length of the CDR3 is 20 residues. V shed 3 bases, J shed 2 bases, and the junction held 13 bases outside the gene matches. DNA of the CDR3: TGTGCCAGCAGCGCCCCACTAGGGACTAGCGGGAGTACGGCCTACAATGAGCAGTTCTTC. Protein: CASSAPLGTSGSTAYNEQFF. The complete variable domain, with remaining parts taken from reference TRBV9 and TRBJ2-1, reads DSGVTQTPKHLITATGQRVTLRCSPRSGDLSVYWYQQSLDQGLQFLIQYYNGEERAKGNILERFSAQQFPDLHSELNLSSLELGDSALYFCASSAPLGTSGSTAYNEQFFGPGTRLTVL.

This clonotype was picked up a small number of times. The V call is TRBV29-1, the J call TRBJ1-2; TRBD1 agrees at 9 bases. The length of the CDR3 is 14 residues. Germline CDR1 and CDR2: SQVTM and ANQGSEA. V shed 1 base and J 8 bases; nucleotides not matched to a gene: 8. As DNA, the CDR3 is TGCAGCGTTGAAGGGACAGGGGCCCCCACCGGCTACACCTTC. This codes for CSVEGTGAPTGYTF.

This clonotype was recorded many times. The chain couples TRBV12-3 or TRBV12-4 to TRBJ2-3; D perhaps matches TRBD2 (6 bases). The CDR3 consists of 15 residues. V lost 5 bases and J lost 4, with 16 bases in between. The CDR3 coding sequence is TGTGCCAGCAGTCCGGGGACTTTTCAGGCAGATACGCAGTATTTT. Encoded protein: CASSPGTFQADTQYF.

This clonotype was seen many times. The J gene is TRBJ2-7, the V gene TRBV27; D might be TRBD1 or TRBD2, each matching 5 bases. V was clipped by 3 bases and J by 0 bases, with 9 bases between them. The CDR3 is 14 residues long. Germline lookup yields CDR1 MNHEY and CDR2 SMNVEV (reference sequence). The CDR3 DNA follows: TGTGCCAGCAGTTTTCGGGACGGCTCCTACGAGCAGTACTTC. This sequence encodes CASSFRDGSYEQYF.